This TCR beta chain was recorded in a study of shared clonotypes between healthy human individuals. A few counts support this clone. The antigen is unknown. Study-level points and caveats: In a handful of donors, around 4.5% of naive CD4 clonotypes appeared in common. Sorted-subset samples were not fully sequenced, rarefaction indicated. Generation probability values for non-shared clonotypes were lower than those for clonotypes shared by all four donors.

In the original processing: For the immunoSEQ data, sequences were junction-only without quality scores, so filtering differed. Clones were sequenced by immunoSEQ multiplex PCR, and TCRdb holds only the in-frame ones, with some missing. Clone size and the V and J calls come from that table; the DNA yielded D and trimming. The data contain some 1,900,000 clones, approximately 94% of them seen just once; the ten biggest clones take up 1.2%. The naive CD8 fraction comprised CD45RO-negative cells positively selected for CCR7 and excluded terminally differentiated effector memory CD45RA+ cells. Sequences were obtained from naive CD8+ T cells sorted from blood. This TCR came from a man younger than 35 in good health.

The CDR3 DNA is TGTGCCAGCTCACCGGGCTACAGGGCCGACGACCGACCTTACGAGCAGTACTTC. Amino acids: CASSPGYRADDRPYEQYF. The V gene is TRBV18, the J gene TRBJ2-7; a possible D gene is TRBD1 (6 bases). V gave up 3 bases and J gave up 4 bases, with 25 bases separating them. CDR3 length: 18 amino acids. Germline V gene sequence: CDR1 KGHSH, CDR2 LQKENI.